The next 8 T cell receptor beta chains were all read from a single sample in a study of CD8 T cells in ankylosing spondylitis. TCRdb reprocessed the 5' RACE reads via MiXCR and lists one record per CDR3 protein. This table has approximately 250,000 distinct CDR3 sequences, roughly a quarter appearing once. Sequencing was done on a sample of blood, either unsorted or a sorted T cell fraction (not recorded which). These receptors were collected from a male donor with ankylosing spondylitis or in good health (not recorded which).

This chain links TRBV20-1 with TRBJ2-1; no firm D call. From germline, CDR1 is DFQATT and CDR2 SNEGSKA (reference sequence). This CDR3 has 12 residues. The V end lost 5 bases, the J end lost 2 bases, and 7 bases lay between the germline ends. The CDR3 DNA reads as TGCAGTGCTCTTAGGACCTACAATGAGCAGTTCTTC. Its protein is CSALRTYNEQFF.

This clonotype appeared many times. This rearrangement joins TRBV29-1 to TRBJ1-2; no reliable D call. The CDR3 covers 15 residues. V lost 3 bases and J lost 6, with 20 bases in between. Germline CDR1 reads SQVTM; CDR2 reads ANQGSEA. The CDR3, as DNA: TGCAGCGTTGAGTGGATGGGCCGGGGAGGTGATGGCTACACCTTC. It codes for CSVEWMGRGGDGYTF. Filled out from reference TRBV29-1 and TRBJ1-2, the complete variable domain reads SAVISQKPSRDICQRGTSLTIQCQVDSQVTMMFWYRQQPGQSLTLIATANQGSEATYESGFVIDKFPISRPNLTFSTLTVSNMSPEDSSIYLCSVEWMGRGGDGYTFGSGTRLTVV.

V usage is TRBV5-1 and J usage is TRBJ2-7; a possible D gene is TRBD1 (5 bases). Germline CDR1 is SGHRS and CDR2 is YFSETQ. The CDR3 spans 15 residues. Trimming removed 5 bases at V and 3 bases at J, with 18 bases between. CDR3 amino acids: CASSGSTVRSYEQYF. DNA of the CDR3: TGCGCCAGCAGTGGGTCGACAGTAAGAAGCTACGAGCAGTACTTC.

The chain links TRBV6-1 to TRBJ2-4; D may be TRBD1 (6 bases). The CDR3 runs 15 residues. The germline V gene has CDR1 MNHNS and CDR2 SASEGT. V was pared by 4 bases and J by 3 bases, with 13 bases between. The chain's CDR3 is CASSGQELGKNIQYF. The CDR3 region has the DNA TGTGCCAGCAGTGGACAGGAGCTAGGCAAAAACATTCAGTACTTC.

The rearrangement joins TRBV11-2 to TRBJ2-3; D is perhaps TRBD2 (5 bases). CDR3 length: 15 residues. The V end lost 3 bases, the J end lost 5 bases, and 15 bases lay between the germline ends. Germline loops: CDR1 SGHAT, CDR2 FQNNGV. The CDR3 here is CASSFRGFLEDTQYF. For the CDR3, the DNA is TGTGCCAGCAGCTTTCGGGGTTTCCTCGAAGATACGCAGTATTTT.

This clonotype was detected ten times or more. The rearrangement uses TRBV10-3 and TRBJ2-3; the D is unclear. This CDR3 contains 14 residues. Germline V lookup: CDR1 ENHRY, CDR2 SYGVKD. V shed 4 bases and J shed 2 bases, with 10 bases lying between them. In DNA form, the CDR3 reads TGTGCCATCAGTGTTCAGGACCTCACAGATACGCAGTATTTT. Its protein product is CAISVQDLTDTQYF.

The chain joins TRBV4-2 to TRBJ2-1, with 7 bases lining up with TRBD1. V lost 1 base to trimming and J lost 9 bases; unmatched junction nucleotides: 6. Germline-derived CDR1 and CDR2 are LGHNA and YNFKEQ. This CDR3 contains 14 residues. CDR3 sequence reads: CASSQVTGAAEQFF. CDR3 bases: TGTGCCAGCAGCCAAGTAACAGGGGCGGCTGAGCAGTTCTTC.

The CDR3, as DNA: TGTGCCAGCAGCTTAATCGGGGGCGGATGGGTAGAGAGGGAGACCCAGTACTTC. Protein sequence: CASSLIGGGWVERETQYF. The genes are TRBV5-6 and TRBJ2-5; D possibly matches TRBD1 or TRBD2 (6 bases each). This CDR3 is 18 amino acids long. In germline, CDR1 is SGHDT, CDR2 YYEEEE. V shed 2 bases and J shed 5 bases, with 25 bases lying between them.